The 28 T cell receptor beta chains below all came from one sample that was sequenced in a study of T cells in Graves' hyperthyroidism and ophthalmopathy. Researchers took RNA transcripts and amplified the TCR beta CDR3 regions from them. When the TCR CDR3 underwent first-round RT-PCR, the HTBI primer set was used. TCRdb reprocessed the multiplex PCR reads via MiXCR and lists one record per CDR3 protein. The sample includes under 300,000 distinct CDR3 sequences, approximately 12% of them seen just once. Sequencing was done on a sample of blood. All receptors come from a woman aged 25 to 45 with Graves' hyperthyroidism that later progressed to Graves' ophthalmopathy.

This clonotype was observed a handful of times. The CDR3 region is CASSRGGGRAGSGELFF. The CDR3 nucleotides are TGTGCCAGCAGCCGAGGAGGGGGGAGGGCCGGGAGCGGGGAGCTGTTTTTT. This chain links TRBV6-1 with TRBJ2-2, with D possibly TRBD2 on 7 matching bases. The CDR3 loop spans 17 amino acids. V was shortened by 6 bases and J by 7 bases, with 24 bases between the two germline ends. The germline gives CDR1 MNHNS, CDR2 SASEGT.

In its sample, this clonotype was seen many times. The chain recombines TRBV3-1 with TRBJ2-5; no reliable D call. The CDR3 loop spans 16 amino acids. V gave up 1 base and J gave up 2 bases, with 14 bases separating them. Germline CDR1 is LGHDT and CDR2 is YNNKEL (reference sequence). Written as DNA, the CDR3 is TGTGCCAGCAGCCAAGGTCCAGCCTCCTTTCAAGAGACCCAGTACTTC. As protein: CASSQGPASFQETQYF.

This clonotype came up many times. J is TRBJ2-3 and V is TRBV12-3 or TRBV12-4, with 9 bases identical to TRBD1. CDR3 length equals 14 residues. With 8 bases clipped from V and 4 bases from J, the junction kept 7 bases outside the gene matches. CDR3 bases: TGTGCCAGCGACCGGGACAGGGCCCCAGATACGCAGTATTTT. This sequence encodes CASDRDRAPDTQYF.

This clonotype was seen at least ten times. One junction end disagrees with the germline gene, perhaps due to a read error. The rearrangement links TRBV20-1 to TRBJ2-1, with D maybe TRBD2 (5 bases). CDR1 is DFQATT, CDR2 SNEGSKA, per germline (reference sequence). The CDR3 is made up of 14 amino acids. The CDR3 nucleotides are TGCAGTGCTGGAGAACTAGTGGATTACAATGAGCAGTTCTTC. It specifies CSAGELVDYNEQFF.

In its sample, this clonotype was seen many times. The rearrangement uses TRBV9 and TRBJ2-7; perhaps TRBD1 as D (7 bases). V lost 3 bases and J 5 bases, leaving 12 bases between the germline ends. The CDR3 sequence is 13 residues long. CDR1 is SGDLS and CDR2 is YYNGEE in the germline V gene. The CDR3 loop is CASSASGGHEQYF. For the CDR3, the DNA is TGTGCCAGCAGCGCGTCAGGGGGGCACGAGCAGTACTTC.

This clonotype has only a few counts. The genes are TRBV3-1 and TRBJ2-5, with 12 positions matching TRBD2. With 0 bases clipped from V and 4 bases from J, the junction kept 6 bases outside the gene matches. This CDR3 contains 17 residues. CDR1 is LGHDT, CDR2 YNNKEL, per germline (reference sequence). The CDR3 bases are TGTGCCAGCAGCCAAGAATTTGGGACTAGCGGGTTAGAGACCCAGTACTTC. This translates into CASSQEFGTSGLETQYF.

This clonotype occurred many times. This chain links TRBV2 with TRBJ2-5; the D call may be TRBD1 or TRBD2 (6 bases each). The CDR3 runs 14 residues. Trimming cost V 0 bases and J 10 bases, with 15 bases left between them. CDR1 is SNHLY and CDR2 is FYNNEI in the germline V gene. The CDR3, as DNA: TGTGCCAGCAGTGAAGCGCATGGGGGGCCCAACCAGTACTTC. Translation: CASSEAHGGPNQYF.

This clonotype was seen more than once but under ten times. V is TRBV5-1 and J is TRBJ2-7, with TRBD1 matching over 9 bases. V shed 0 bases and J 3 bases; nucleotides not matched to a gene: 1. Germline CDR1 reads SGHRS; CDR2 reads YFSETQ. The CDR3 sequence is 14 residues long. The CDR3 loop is CASSLVDRGYEQYF. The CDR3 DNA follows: TGCGCCAGCAGCTTGGTGGACAGGGGCTACGAGCAGTACTTC.

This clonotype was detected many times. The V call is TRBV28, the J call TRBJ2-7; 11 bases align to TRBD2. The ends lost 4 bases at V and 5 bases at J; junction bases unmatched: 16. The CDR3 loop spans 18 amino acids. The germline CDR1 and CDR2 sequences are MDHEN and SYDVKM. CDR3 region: CASSSPVSGRAFLDEQYF. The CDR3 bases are TGTGCCAGCAGTTCCCCTGTTAGCGGGAGGGCCTTTCTGGACGAGCAGTACTTC.

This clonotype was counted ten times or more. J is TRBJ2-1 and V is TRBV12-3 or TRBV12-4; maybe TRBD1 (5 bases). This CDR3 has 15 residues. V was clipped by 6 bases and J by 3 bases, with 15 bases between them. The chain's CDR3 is CASSWTGHLYNEQFF. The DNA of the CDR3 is TGTGCCAGCAGCTGGACCGGACACCTCTACAATGAGCAGTTCTTC.

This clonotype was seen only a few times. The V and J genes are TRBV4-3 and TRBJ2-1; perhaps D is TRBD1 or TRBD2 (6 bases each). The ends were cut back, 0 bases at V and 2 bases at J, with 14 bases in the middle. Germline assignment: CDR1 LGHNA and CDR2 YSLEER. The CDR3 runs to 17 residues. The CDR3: CASSQDRGLGAYNEQFF. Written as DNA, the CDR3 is TGCGCCAGCAGCCAAGACCGGGGGCTCGGGGCCTACAATGAGCAGTTCTTC.

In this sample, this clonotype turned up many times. The CDR3 DNA follows: TGTGCCAGCAGTTTCCCAGGGGGCATTGCCACCGGGGAGCTGTTTTTT. Its translation: CASSFPGGIATGELFF. The chain recombines TRBV28 with TRBJ2-2, with 8 bases fitting TRBD1. Germline V gives CDR1 MDHEN, CDR2 SYDVKM. V shed 3 bases and J 4 bases; nucleotides not matched to a gene: 7. The CDR3 has 16 residues. The variable domain in full, with the rest retrieved from reference TRBV28 and TRBJ2-2, is DVKVTQSSRYLVKRTGEKVFLECVQDMDHENMFWYRQDPGLGLRLIYFSYDVKMKEKGDIPEGYSVSREKKERFSLILESASTNQTSMYLCASSFPGGIATGELFFGEGSRLTVL.

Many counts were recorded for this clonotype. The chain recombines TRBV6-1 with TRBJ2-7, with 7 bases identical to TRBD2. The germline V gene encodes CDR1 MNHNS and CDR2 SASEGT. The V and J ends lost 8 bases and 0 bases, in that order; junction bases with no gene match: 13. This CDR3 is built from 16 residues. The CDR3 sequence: CASASEGGSLSYEQYF. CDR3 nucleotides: TGTGCCAGCGCCTCAGAGGGCGGGAGCCTCTCCTACGAGCAGTACTTC.

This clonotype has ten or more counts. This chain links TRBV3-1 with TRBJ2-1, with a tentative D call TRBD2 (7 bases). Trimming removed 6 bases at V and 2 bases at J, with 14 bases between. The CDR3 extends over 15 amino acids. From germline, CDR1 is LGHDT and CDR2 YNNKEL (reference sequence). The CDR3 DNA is TGTGCCAGCAGATCCTCGGGGGGCCCCTACAATGAGCAGTTCTTC. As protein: CASRSSGGPYNEQFF.

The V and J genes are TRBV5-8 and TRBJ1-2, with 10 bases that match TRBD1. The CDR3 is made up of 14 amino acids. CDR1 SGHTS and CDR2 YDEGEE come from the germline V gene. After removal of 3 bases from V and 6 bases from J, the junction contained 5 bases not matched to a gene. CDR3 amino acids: CASSWDRGVDGYTF. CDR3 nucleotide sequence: TGTGCCAGCAGCTGGGACAGGGGAGTCGATGGCTACACCTTC.

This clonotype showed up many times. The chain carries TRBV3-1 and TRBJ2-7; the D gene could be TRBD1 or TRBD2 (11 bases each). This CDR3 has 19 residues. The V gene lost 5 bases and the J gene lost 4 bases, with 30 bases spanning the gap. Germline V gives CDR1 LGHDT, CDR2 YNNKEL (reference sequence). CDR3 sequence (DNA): TGTGCCAGCAGCGATCGGACAGGGGGCATAGCGGGAGGGCCGTACGAGCAGTACTTC. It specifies CASSDRTGGIAGGPYEQYF.

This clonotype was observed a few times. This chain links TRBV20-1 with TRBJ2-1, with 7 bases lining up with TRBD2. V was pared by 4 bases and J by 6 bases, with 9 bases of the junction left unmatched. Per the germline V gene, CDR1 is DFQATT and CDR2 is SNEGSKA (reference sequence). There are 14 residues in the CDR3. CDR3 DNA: TGCAGTGCTATCACTGCGGGAGCTGGCAATGAGCAGTTCTTC. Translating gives CSAITAGAGNEQFF.

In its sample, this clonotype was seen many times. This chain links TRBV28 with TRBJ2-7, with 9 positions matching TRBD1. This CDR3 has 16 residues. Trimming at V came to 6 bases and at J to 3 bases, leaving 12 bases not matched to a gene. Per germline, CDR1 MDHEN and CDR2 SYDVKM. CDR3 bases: TGTGCCAGCAGAGCTCCTTTTGGGACAGGGCTCTACGAGCAGTACTTC. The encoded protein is CASRAPFGTGLYEQYF. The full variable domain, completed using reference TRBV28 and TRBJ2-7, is DVKVTQSSRYLVKRTGEKVFLECVQDMDHENMFWYRQDPGLGLRLIYFSYDVKMKEKGDIPEGYSVSREKKERFSLILESASTNQTSMYLCASRAPFGTGLYEQYFGPGTRLTVT.

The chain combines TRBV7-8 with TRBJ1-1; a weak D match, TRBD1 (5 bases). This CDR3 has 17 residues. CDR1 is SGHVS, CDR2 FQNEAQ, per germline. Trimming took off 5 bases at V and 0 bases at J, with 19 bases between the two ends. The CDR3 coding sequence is TGTGCCAGCAGCCCGGTGTCTGGGGCAGGGATGAACACTGAAGCTTTCTTT. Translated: CASSPVSGAGMNTEAFF. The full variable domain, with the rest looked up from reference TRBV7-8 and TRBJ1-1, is GAGVSQSPRYKVAKRGQDVALRCDPISGHVSLFWYQQALGQGPEFLTYFQNEAQLDKSGLPSDRFFAERPEGSVSTLKIQRTQQEDSAVYLCASSPVSGAGMNTEAFFGQGTRLTVV.

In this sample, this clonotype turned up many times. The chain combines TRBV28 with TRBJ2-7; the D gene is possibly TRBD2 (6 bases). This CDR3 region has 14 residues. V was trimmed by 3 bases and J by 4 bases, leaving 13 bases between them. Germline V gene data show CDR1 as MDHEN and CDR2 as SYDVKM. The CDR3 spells CASSFAGPFYEQYF. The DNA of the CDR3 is TGTGCCAGCAGTTTCGCGGGGCCGTTTTACGAGCAGTACTTC.

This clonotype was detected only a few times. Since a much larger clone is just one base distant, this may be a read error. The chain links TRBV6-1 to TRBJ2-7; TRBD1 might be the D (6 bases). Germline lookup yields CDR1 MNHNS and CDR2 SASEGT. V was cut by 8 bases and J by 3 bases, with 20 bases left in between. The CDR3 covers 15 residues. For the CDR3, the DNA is TGTGCCAGCGTCATAGGAGGACAGACAGACTACGAGCAGTACTTC. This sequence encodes CASVIGGQTDYEQYF.

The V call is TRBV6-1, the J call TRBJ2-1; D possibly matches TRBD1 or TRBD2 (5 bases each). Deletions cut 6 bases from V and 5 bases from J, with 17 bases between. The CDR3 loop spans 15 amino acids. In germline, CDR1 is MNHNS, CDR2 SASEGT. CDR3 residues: CASRVPGPLNNEQFF. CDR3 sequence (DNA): TGTGCCAGCAGAGTGCCGGGACCCCTAAACAATGAGCAGTTCTTC.

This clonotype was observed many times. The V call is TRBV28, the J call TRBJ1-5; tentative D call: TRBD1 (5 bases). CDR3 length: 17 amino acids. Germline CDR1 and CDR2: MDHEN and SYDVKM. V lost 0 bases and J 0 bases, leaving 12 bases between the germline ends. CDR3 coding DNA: TGTGCCAGCAGTTTATGGGCCGGACACGATAGCAATCAGCCCCAGCATTTT. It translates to CASSLWAGHDSNQPQHF.

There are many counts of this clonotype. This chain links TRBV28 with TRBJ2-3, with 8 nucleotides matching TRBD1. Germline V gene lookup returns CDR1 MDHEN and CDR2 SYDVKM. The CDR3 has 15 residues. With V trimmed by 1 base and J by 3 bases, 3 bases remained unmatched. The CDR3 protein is CASSLSQGATDTQYF. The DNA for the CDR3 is TGTGCCAGCAGTTTATCTCAGGGGGCGACAGATACGCAGTATTTT.

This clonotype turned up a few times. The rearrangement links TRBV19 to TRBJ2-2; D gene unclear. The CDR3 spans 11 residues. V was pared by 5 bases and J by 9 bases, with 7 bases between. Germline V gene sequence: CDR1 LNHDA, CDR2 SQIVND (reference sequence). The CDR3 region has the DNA TGTGCCAGTAGTTCAAAGCGGGAGCTGTTTTTT. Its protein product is CASSSKRELFF.

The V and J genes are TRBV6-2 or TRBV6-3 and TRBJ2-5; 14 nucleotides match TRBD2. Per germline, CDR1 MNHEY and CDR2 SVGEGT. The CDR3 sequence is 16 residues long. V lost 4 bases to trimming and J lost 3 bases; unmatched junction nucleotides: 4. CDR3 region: CASSSLTSGREETQYF. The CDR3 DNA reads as TGTGCCAGCAGTTCCCTGACTAGCGGGAGGGAAGAGACCCAGTACTTC.

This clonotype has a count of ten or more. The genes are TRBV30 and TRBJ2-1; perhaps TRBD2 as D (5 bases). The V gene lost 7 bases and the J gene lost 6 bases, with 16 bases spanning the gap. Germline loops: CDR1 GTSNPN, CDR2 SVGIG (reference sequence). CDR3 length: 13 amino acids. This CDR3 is CAYDRLAGNEQFF. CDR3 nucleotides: TGTGCCTATGATAGGCTAGCAGGCAATGAGCAGTTCTTC.

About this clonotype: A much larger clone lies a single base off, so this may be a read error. The CDR3 here is CASSPGLAGDLRLYNEQFF. The DNA of the CDR3 is TGTGCCAGCAGCCCGGGACTAGCGGGCGATCTAAGACTATACAATGAGCAGTTCTTC. The rearrangement links TRBV7-8 to TRBJ2-1, with 12 positions matching TRBD2. Unmatched junction bases numbered 15, after V lost 5 bases and J lost 4 bases. CDR1 is SGHVS, CDR2 FQNEAQ, per germline. The CDR3 extends over 19 amino acids.